This is a list of T cell receptor beta chains from one sample in a study of shared clonotypes between healthy human individuals. TCRdb keeps only in-frame clones here, not all; method: immunoSEQ multiplex PCR. The profile shows around 940,000 clones, 76% of them singletons. Sequences were obtained from memory CD4+ T cells sorted from blood. These receptors were collected from a man between 18 and 35 years old in good health. CDR3s include the opening cysteine and the closing phenylalanine or tryptophan.

J gene: TRBJ2-3
V gene: TRBV4-1
CDR3 protein: CASSQELAGIDTQYF

J gene: TRBJ2-2
V gene: TRBV11-3
CDR3 protein: CASSLGGDTGELFF

J gene: TRBJ2-3
V gene: TRBV5-1
CDR3 protein: CASSLDGTRRDTQYF

J gene: TRBJ1-6
V gene: TRBV2
CDR3 protein: CASRAEKAPLHF

J gene: TRBJ1-6
V gene: TRBV19
CDR3 protein: CASSLVGGDSPLHF

J gene: TRBJ2-1
V gene: TRBV5-4
CDR3 protein: CASSVGGGGARGEQFF

J gene: TRBJ1-2
V gene: TRBV19
CDR3 protein: CASSLHRQGYNYGYTF

J gene: TRBJ1-2
V gene: TRBV7-9
CDR3 protein: CASSFGTDDPYTF

J gene: TRBJ1-2
V gene: TRBV6-1
CDR3 protein: CASIERQGNYGYTF

J gene: TRBJ1-6
V gene: TRBV10-2
CDR3 protein: CASRLGQGNSPLHF

J gene: TRBJ1-2
V gene: TRBV29-1
CDR3 protein: CSVADRQGSGYTF

J gene: TRBJ2-5
V gene: TRBV4-3
CDR3 protein: CASSQDGRGGETQYF

J gene: TRBJ2-1
V gene: TRBV15
CDR3 protein: CATSRDLGLQNRQFF

J gene: TRBJ1-2
V gene: TRBV28
CDR3 protein: CASSLRTGGGNGYTF

J gene: TRBJ1-1
V gene: TRBV6-1
CDR3 protein: CASSDKGRENTEAFF

J gene: TRBJ2-7
V gene: TRBV5-1
CDR3 protein: CASSLISGGEQYF

J gene: TRBJ2-3
V gene: TRBV5-6
CDR3 protein: CASSSRGRESTDTQYF

J gene: TRBJ2-4
V gene: TRBV5-1
CDR3 protein: CASSPPISGVAKNIQYF

J gene: TRBJ2-3
V gene: TRBV5-1
CDR3 protein: CASSLARDTFVGSDTQYF

J gene: TRBJ2-7
V gene: TRBV5-4
CDR3 protein: CASSLGREQYF

J gene: TRBJ2-5
V gene: TRBV25-1
CDR3 protein: CASSELGGTGETQYF

J gene: TRBJ1-4
V gene: TRBV10-3
CDR3 protein: CAISGGGELFF

J gene: TRBJ1-3
V gene: TRBV6-1
CDR3 protein: CAALGASSGNTIYF

J gene: TRBJ2-2
V gene: TRBV7-7
CDR3 protein: CASSFGGTGELFF

J gene: TRBJ2-2
V gene: TRBV5-1
CDR3 protein: CASSATVGPGPGELFF

J gene: TRBJ1-1
V gene: TRBV1
CDR3 protein: CTSSQNRGMNTEAFF

J gene: TRBJ1-2
V gene: TRBV5-1
CDR3 protein: CASSSGDDYGYTF

J gene: TRBJ2-7
V gene: TRBV7-2
CDR3 protein: CASSLGGGQGAYEQYF

J gene: TRBJ2-7
V gene: TRBV6-1
CDR3 protein: CASSVVDEQYF

J gene: TRBJ1-6
V gene: TRBV6-6
CDR3 protein: CASSTSGGTYNSPLHF

J gene: TRBJ1-1
V gene: TRBV28
CDR3 protein: CASTAQGTEAFF

J gene: TRBJ1-4
V gene: TRBV7-9
CDR3 protein: CASSGVLGYEKLFF

J gene: TRBJ1-5
V gene: TRBV7-2
CDR3 protein: CASSPFGGALQPQHF

J gene: TRBJ2-1
V gene: TRBV5-1
CDR3 protein: CASSLEREQFF

J gene: TRBJ1-3
V gene: TRBV2
CDR3 protein: CASSNRDVGNTIYF

J gene: TRBJ2-3
V gene: TRBV30
CDR3 protein: CAWSTMAADTQYF

J gene: TRBJ1-2
V gene: TRBV6-6
CDR3 protein: CASTSAGYGYTF

J gene: TRBJ2-2
V gene: TRBV7-9
CDR3 protein: CASSRGTGELFF

J gene: TRBJ1-3
V gene: TRBV7-2
CDR3 protein: CASSSLTRGASGNTIYF

J gene: TRBJ2-7
V gene: TRBV29-1
CDR3 protein: CSAAPYGLAGVEQYF

J gene: TRBJ1-2
V gene: TRBV2
CDR3 protein: CASSEAPGQDSGYTF

J gene: TRBJ1-6
V gene: TRBV6-5
CDR3 protein: CASSYGQRVNNSPLHF

J gene: TRBJ2-1
V gene: TRBV10-1
CDR3 protein: CASSAFPGDEQFF

J gene: TRBJ1-4
V gene: TRBV27
CDR3 protein: CASSTLFQSEKLFF

J gene: TRBJ2-3
V gene: TRBV11-2
CDR3 protein: CASSLGRPVSTDTQYF

J gene: TRBJ1-2
V gene: TRBV28
CDR3 protein: CASSSPQDRGVYGYTF

J gene: TRBJ2-5
V gene: TRBV4-3
CDR3 protein: CASSPGVWSETQYF

J gene: TRBJ1-1
V gene: TRBV5-1
CDR3 protein: CASSSDPPPGTEAFF

J gene: TRBJ1-1
V gene: TRBV5-6
CDR3 protein: CASSWTPTGNTEAFF

J gene: TRBJ2-2
V gene: TRBV4-1
CDR3 protein: CASSPSTRVNTGELFF

J gene: TRBJ1-3
V gene: TRBV9
CDR3 protein: CASSVEGTSGNTIYF

J gene: TRBJ2-7
V gene: TRBV14
CDR3 protein: CASSQGQGAYEQYF

J gene: TRBJ2-3
V gene: TRBV2
CDR3 protein: CASLSLLTTRVLADTQYF

J gene: TRBJ1-2
V gene: TRBV6-1
CDR3 protein: CASTSGFGYTF

J gene: TRBJ2-3
V gene: TRBV11-2
CDR3 protein: CASSRGLADTQYF